The sequence of this T cell receptor (beta chain) was determined in a study of T cells in Graves' hyperthyroidism and ophthalmopathy. Study information: Peripheral blood was taken when the disease was first diagnosed, before any treatment began. Study-wide results and limits: Stable hyperthyroidism and ophthalmopathy were separated using 13 V-J signatures.

V lost 1 base, J lost 4 bases, and 14 bases lay in between. The V gene's germline CDR1 is SGHRS and CDR2 YFSETQ. This CDR3 region has 15 residues. The investigators amplified TCR beta CDR3 regions from RNA transcripts. An initial round of RT-PCR targeting the TCR CDR3 relied on the HTBI primer set. From the multiplex PCR reads, TCRdb called clonotypes with MiXCR, one entry per CDR3 protein. Of some 440,000 distinct CDR3 sequences in the sample, less than 20% were seen once. It was uncontrolled infection, other autoimmune disease, pregnancy or lactation that excluded patients. Thyroid ultrasound and orbital computed tomography, with clinical symptoms and serum thyroxine and TRAb, informed diagnoses. Details on this clonotype: Its antigen is still unknown.

The sequenced material came from blood. The TCR comes from a woman in her late teens or twenties with Graves' hyperthyroidism. The genes are TRBV5-1 and TRBJ1-1, with unresolved D. CDR3 bases: TGCGCCAGCAGCTTGCAGGAGGGTCGGGGCACTGAAGCTTTCTTT. It specifies CASSLQEGRGTEAFF.